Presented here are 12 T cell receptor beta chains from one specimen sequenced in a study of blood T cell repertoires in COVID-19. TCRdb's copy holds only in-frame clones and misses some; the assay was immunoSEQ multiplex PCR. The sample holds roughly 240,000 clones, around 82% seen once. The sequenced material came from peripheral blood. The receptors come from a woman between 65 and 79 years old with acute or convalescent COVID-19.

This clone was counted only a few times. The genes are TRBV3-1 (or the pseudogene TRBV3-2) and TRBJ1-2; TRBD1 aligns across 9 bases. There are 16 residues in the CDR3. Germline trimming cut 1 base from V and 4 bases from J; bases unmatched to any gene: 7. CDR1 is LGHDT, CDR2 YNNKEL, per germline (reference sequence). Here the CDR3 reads CASSQVWTGVGYGYTF. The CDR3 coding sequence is TGTGCCAGCAGCCAAGTCTGGACAGGGGTTGGCTATGGCTACACCTTC.

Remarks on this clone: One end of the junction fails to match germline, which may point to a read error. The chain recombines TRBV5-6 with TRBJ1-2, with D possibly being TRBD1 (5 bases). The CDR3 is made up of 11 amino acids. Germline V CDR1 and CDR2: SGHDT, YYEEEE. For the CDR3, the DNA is TGTGCCAGCAGCTTTGACCGACAGCCTGACTTC. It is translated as CASSFDRQPDF. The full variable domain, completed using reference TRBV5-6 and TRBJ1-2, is DAGVTQSPTHLIKTRGQQVTLRCSPKSGHDTVSWYQQALGQGPQFIFQYYEEEERQRGNFPDRFSGHQFPNYSSELNVNALLLGDSALYLCASSFDRQPDFGSGTRLTVV.

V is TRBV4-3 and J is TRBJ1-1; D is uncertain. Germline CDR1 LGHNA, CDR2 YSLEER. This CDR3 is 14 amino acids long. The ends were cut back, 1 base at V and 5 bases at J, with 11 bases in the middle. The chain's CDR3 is CASSQVTRETEAFF. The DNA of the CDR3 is TGCGCCAGCAGCCAAGTTACGAGGGAAACTGAAGCTTTCTTT.

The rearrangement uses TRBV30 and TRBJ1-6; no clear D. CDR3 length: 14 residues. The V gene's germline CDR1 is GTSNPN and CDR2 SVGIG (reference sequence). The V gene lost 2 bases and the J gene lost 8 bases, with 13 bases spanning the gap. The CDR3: CAWSKLTVDSPLHF. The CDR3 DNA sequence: TGTGCCTGGAGTAAGCTCACGGTGGATTCACCCCTCCACTTT.

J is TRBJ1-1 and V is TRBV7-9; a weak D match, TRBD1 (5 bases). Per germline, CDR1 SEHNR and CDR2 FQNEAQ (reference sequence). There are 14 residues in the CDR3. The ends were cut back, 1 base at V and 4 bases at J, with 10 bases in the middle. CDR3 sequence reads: CASSLVTGRTEAFF. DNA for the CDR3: TGTGCCAGCAGCTTAGTAACAGGACGCACTGAAGCTTTCTTT.

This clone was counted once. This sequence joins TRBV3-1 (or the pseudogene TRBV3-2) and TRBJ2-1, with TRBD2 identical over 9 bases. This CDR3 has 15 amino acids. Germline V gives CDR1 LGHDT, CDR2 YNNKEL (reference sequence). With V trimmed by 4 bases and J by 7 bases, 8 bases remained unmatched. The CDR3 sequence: CASSPERGARNEQFF. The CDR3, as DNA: TGTGCCAGCAGCCCGGAGCGGGGGGCCAGGAATGAGCAGTTCTTC.

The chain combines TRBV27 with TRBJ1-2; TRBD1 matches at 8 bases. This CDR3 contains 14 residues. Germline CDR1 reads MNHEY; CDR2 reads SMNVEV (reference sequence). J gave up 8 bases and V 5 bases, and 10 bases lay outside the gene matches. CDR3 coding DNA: TGTGCCAGCAGTACTATGGACAGGGAGGTCGGCTACACCTTC. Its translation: CASSTMDREVGYTF.

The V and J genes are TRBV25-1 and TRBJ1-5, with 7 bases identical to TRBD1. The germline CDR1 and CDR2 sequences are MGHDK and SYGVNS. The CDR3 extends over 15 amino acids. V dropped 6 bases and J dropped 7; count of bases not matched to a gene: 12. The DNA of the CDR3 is TGTGCCAGCAGACAATCGGGAACAGGGGAACAGCCCCAGCATTTT. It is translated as CASRQSGTGEQPQHF. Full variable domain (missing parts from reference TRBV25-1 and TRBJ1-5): EADIYQTPRYLVIGTGKKITLECSQTMGHDKMYWYQQDPGMELHLIHYSYGVNSTEKGDLSSESTVSRIRTEHFPLTLESARPSHTSQYLCASRQSGTGEQPQHFGDGTRLSIL.

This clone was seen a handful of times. CDR3 sequence: CASSLEAGRRNSPLHF. The CDR3 nucleotides read TGCGCCAGCAGCTTGGAGGCGGGGAGGCGTAATTCACCCCTCCACTTT. The V call is TRBV5-1, the J call TRBJ1-6; D not resolved. The CDR3 is 16 amino acids. Trimming took off 0 bases at V and 6 bases at J, with 13 bases between the two ends. Germline V lookup: CDR1 SGHRS, CDR2 YFSETQ.

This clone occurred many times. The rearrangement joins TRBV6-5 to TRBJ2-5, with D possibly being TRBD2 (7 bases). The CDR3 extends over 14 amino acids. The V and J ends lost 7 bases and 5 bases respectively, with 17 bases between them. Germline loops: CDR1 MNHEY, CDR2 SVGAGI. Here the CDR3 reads CASIEGGARETQYF. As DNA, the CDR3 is TGTGCCAGCATCGAAGGGGGGGCGCGGGAGACCCAGTACTTC.

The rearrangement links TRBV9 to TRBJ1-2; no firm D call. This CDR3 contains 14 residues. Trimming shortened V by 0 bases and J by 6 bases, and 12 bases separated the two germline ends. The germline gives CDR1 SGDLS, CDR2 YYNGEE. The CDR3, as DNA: TGTGCCAGCAGCGTAGACGAGGGTAAGGATGGCTACACCTTC. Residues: CASSVDEGKDGYTF.

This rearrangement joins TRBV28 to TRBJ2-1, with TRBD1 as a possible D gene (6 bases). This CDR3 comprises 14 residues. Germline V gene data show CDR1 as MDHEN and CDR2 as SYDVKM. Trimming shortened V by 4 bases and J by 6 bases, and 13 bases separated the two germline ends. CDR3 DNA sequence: TGTGCCAGCAGTTCACCGGGACAAATCAATGAGCAGTTCTTC. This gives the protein CASSSPGQINEQFF.